This T cell receptor (beta chain) was identified in a study of shared clonotypes between healthy human individuals. It was CD45RO-negative cells, positively selected for CCR7, that made up naive CD8 cells, with terminally differentiated effector memory CD45RA+ cells excluded. Here immunoSEQ multiplex PCR was the method, and the copy in TCRdb shows in-frame clones only, minus some. The sample records roughly 2.1 million clones, approximately 94% being singletons. As concerns this clone: Its ends do not fully match the called genes, so a read error is possible.

The source of this sequence is a man between 18 and 35 years old in good health. Some clones in this sample may be carry-over from other donors' samples. Sequenced input: naive CD8+ T cells from PBMCs.

The CDR3 nucleotides are TGTGCCAGCAGCTCCTCCCCCTCGGGACAGCGCGTTTTT. It translates to CASSSSPSGQRVF. The V and J genes are TRBV7-3 and TRBJ2-3, with 7 positions matching TRBD1. This CDR3 has 13 residues. Germline assignment: CDR1 SGHTA and CDR2 FQGTGA. Full variable domain (remainder filled in from reference TRBV7-3 and TRBJ2-3): GAGVSQTPSNKVTEKGKYVELRCDPISGHTALYWYRQSLGQGPEFLIYFQGTGAADDSGLPNDRFFAVRPEGSVSTLKIQRTERGDSAVYLCASSSSPSGQRVFGPGTRLTVL.